This TCR beta chain was identified in a study of cytomegalovirus exposure and HLA in healthy donors. The CDR3 has 13 residues. V dropped 0 bases and J dropped 6 bases, with 7 bases sitting between them. Germline CDR1 SGDLS, CDR2 YYNGEE. Amplification used 60 Vbeta primers and 13 Jbeta primers. Assay: immunoSEQ multiplex PCR; the TCRdb copy retains only in-frame clones and omits some. The sample records about 120,000 clones, around 10% being singletons. A few counts support this clone. This chain uses TRBV9 with TRBJ1-5; D uncertain. The sample taken for sequencing was PBMCs. The source is a man aged 30-40 years in good health and CMV-seronegative. This CDR3 is CASSVAGVQPQHF. CDR3 DNA sequence: TGTGCCAGCAGCGTAGCAGGCGTTCAGCCCCAGCATTTT. Variable domain in full (rest from reference TRBV9 and TRBJ1-5): DSGVTQTPKHLITATGQRVTLRCSPRSGDLSVYWYQQSLDQGLQFLIQYYNGEERAKGNILERFSAQQFPDLHSELNLSSLELGDSALYFCASSVAGVQPQHFGDGTRLSIL.